The next 15 T cell receptor beta chains were all read from a single sample in a study of blood T cell repertoires in COVID-19. Using immunoSEQ multiplex PCR, the repertoire was profiled, and TCRdb retains in-frame clones only, with some absent. The table lists approximately 210,000 clones, more than 70% of them singletons. Sequenced material: peripheral blood. The source of these receptors is a woman aged 50 to 60 with acute or convalescent COVID-19.

The table lists this clone with a few counts. This rearrangement joins TRBV10-3 to TRBJ2-7; maybe TRBD1 (6 bases). The germline V gene encodes CDR1 ENHRY and CDR2 SYGVKD. This CDR3 is 11 amino acids long. The CDR3 coding sequence is TGTGCTACGGGGCAGGGGAACGAGCAGTACTTC. Encoded protein: CATGQGNEQYF.

J is TRBJ2-7 and V is TRBV5-1; D gene uncertain. The V end was cut by 3 bases, the J end by 2 bases, with 9 bases between. The CDR3 sequence is 13 residues long. The germline V gene encodes CDR1 SGHRS and CDR2 YFSETQ. CDR3 sequence reads: CASSSGRTYEQYF. CDR3 in DNA: TGCGCCAGCAGCTCAGGCAGAACCTACGAGCAGTACTTC.

This clone was detected once. The V call is TRBV3-1 (or the pseudogene TRBV3-2), the J call TRBJ1-2; the D gene is possibly TRBD1 (6 bases). V gave up 3 bases and J gave up 3 bases, with 17 bases separating them. The germline V gene has CDR1 LGHDT and CDR2 YNNKEL (reference sequence). CDR3 length equals 16 residues. CDR3 DNA sequence: TGTGCCAGCAGCCATACCACGTCGACAGGCTACTATGGCTACACCTTC. It is translated as CASSHTTSTGYYGYTF.

This clone was recorded only once. This rearrangement joins TRBV29-1 to TRBJ2-2; D might be TRBD2 (7 bases). The CDR3 is 15 residues long. V gave up 2 bases and J gave up 4 bases, with 14 bases separating them. Germline V gives CDR1 SQVTM, CDR2 ANQGSEA. CDR3 protein: CSVEFRGAGTGELFF. As DNA, the CDR3 is TGCAGCGTTGAATTCCGGGGGGCAGGCACCGGGGAGCTGTTTTTT.

The chain recombines TRBV27 with TRBJ1-2; D is uncertain. The CDR3 consists of 11 residues. Looked up from germline, CDR1 is MNHEY and CDR2 is SMNVEV (reference sequence). Deletions cut 8 bases from V and 8 bases from J, with 12 bases between. In DNA, the CDR3 is TGTGCCAGCGGTCTTGGGAGGGGCTACACCTTC. This encodes CASGLGRGYTF.

The genes are TRBV2 and TRBJ1-4; possibly TRBD1 for D (6 bases). Germline CDR1 reads SNHLY; CDR2 reads FYNNEI. The CDR3 totals 14 residues. V lost 4 bases, J lost 6 bases, and 12 bases lay in between. The CDR3 loop reads CASSAGQLDEKLFF. The CDR3 DNA reads as TGTGCCAGCAGTGCGGGACAATTAGATGAAAAACTGTTTTTT.

This chain links TRBV11-2 with TRBJ2-7, with 7 bases matching TRBD1. This CDR3 spans 15 amino acids. The V segment lost 5 bases and the J segment 0 bases; nucleotides outside the gene matches: 7. Germline V gene sequence: CDR1 SGHAT, CDR2 FQNNGV. The CDR3 region is CASSRQGSNSYEQYF. DNA of the CDR3: TGTGCCAGCAGCCGACAGGGATCCAACTCCTACGAGCAGTACTTC.

This clone was seen once. The chain combines TRBV7-3 with TRBJ1-5; TRBD1 agrees at 7 bases. This CDR3 has 13 residues. The J segment lost 5 bases and the V segment lost 5 bases, leaving 3 bases of the junction unmatched. Germline CDR1 is SGHTA and CDR2 is FQGTGA. Written as DNA, the CDR3 is TGTGCCAGCAGCGTCGACAGGGATCAGCCCCAGCATTTT. Residues: CASSVDRDQPQHF. Based on the CDR3 plus reference TRBV7-3 and TRBJ1-5, the full variable domain is GAGVSQTPSNKVTEKGKYVELRCDPISGHTALYWYRQSLGQGPEFLIYFQGTGAADDSGLPNDRFFAVRPEGSVSTLKIQRTERGDSAVYLCASSVDRDQPQHFGDGTRLSIL.

V and J are TRBV11-3 and TRBJ2-1, with 7 bases fitting TRBD2. Germline V gene data show CDR1 as SGHNT and CDR2 as YENEEA. V was pared by 4 bases and J by 5 bases, with 8 bases of the junction left unmatched. The CDR3 consists of 15 residues. For the CDR3, the DNA is TGTGCCAGCAGCTCTGGGGCGGGAGCCCACAATGAGCAGTTCTTC. This encodes CASSSGAGAHNEQFF.

This chain joins TRBV19 and TRBJ1-2; TRBD1 might be the D (5 bases). With 0 bases removed from V and 4 bases from J, the gap between germline ends came to 18 bases. This CDR3 region has 17 residues. In germline, CDR1 is LNHDA, CDR2 SQIVND (reference sequence). The CDR3 here is CASSIDPRHDRAYGYTF. DNA for the CDR3: TGTGCCAGTAGTATAGATCCCCGCCACGACAGAGCCTATGGCTACACCTTC.

This rearrangement joins TRBV28 to TRBJ1-4; the D gene is possibly TRBD1 (6 bases). Trimming removed 3 bases from V and 4 bases from J, with 15 bases in between. Germline V lookup: CDR1 MDHEN, CDR2 SYDVKM. The CDR3 sequence is 16 residues long. CDR3 coding DNA: TGTGCCAGCAGTTTCCTCTCCGGACAGTTTAATGAAAAACTGTTTTTT. It translates to CASSFLSGQFNEKLFF.

This chain links TRBV7-2 with TRBJ1-1, with 9 bases lining up with TRBD1. With 6 bases clipped from V and 5 bases from J, the junction kept 7 bases outside the gene matches. The V gene's germline CDR1 is SGHTA and CDR2 FQGNSA. The CDR3 runs to 14 residues. CDR3 in amino acids: CASRYAGTGTEAFF. CDR3 coding DNA: TGTGCCAGCAGATACGCCGGGACAGGGACTGAAGCTTTCTTT. The whole variable domain, filled in from reference TRBV7-2 and TRBJ1-1, reads GAGVSQSPSNKVTEKGKDVELRCDPISGHTALYWYRQSLGQGLEFLIYFQGNSAPDKSGLPSDRFSAERTGGSVSTLTIQRTQQEDSAVYLCASRYAGTGTEAFFGQGTRLTVV.

This clone has only a few counts. The rearrangement links TRBV5-4 to TRBJ1-1, with D tentatively TRBD1 (5 bases). The CDR3 sequence is 13 residues long. The germline gives CDR1 SGHNT, CDR2 YYREEE (reference sequence). The V gene lost 4 bases and the J gene lost 1 base, with 8 bases spanning the gap. CDR3 in amino acids: CASSGTRNTEAFF. Here the CDR3 DNA reads TGTGCCAGCAGCGGGACTCGGAACACTGAAGCTTTCTTT.

The chain has TRBV23-1 and TRBJ2-7; 9 positions agree with TRBD2. TRBV23-1 is an ORF; its function is uncertain. V lost 2 bases to trimming and J lost 7 bases; unmatched junction nucleotides: 12. The CDR3 consists of 16 residues. Written as DNA, the CDR3 is TGCGCCAGCAGTCAAGGGCCTCTAGCGGGGCGGGGAGAGCAGTACTTC. Translation gives CASSQGPLAGRGEQYF.

The genes are TRBV19 and TRBJ1-1; D ambiguous. Trimming stripped 10 bases from V and 0 bases from J, with 15 bases between. The CDR3 runs 14 residues. Looked up from germline, CDR1 is LNHDA and CDR2 is SQIVND (reference sequence). In DNA, the CDR3 is TGTGCCACTAGCGAGGGAGTTATGAACACTGAAGCTTTCTTT. Translated, it gives CATSEGVMNTEAFF.